The 30 T cell receptor beta chains in this list originate from one sample, sequenced in a study of blood T cell repertoires in COVID-19. The repertoire was sequenced with immunoSEQ multiplex PCR; TCRdb's copy has only in-frame clones and lacks some. Of about 160,000 clones in the sample, 81% are singletons; the top ten hold around 5.1%. The sample taken for sequencing was PBMCs or T cells enriched from blood (not recorded which). These receptors were collected from a middle-aged woman with acute COVID-19.

The chain's CDR3 is CASSQPDRGTEAFF. The CDR3 DNA follows: TGTGCCAGCAGCCAGCCCGACAGGGGGACTGAAGCTTTCTTT. This chain links TRBV7-9 with TRBJ1-1; 9 bases match TRBD1. V was clipped by 5 bases and J by 5 bases; unmatched bases: 6. Germline assignment: CDR1 SEHNR and CDR2 FQNEAQ (reference sequence). This CDR3 has 14 residues.

V usage is TRBV28 and J usage is TRBJ1-4, with TRBD1 identical over 8 bases. With 5 bases clipped from V and 8 bases from J, the junction kept 13 bases outside the gene matches. Germline CDR1 reads MDHEN; CDR2 reads SYDVKM. This CDR3 spans 16 amino acids. The CDR3 bases are TGTGCCAGCAGTCCACAAGGACAGGGCTCTCAGGAAAAACTGTTTTTT. Translated, it gives CASSPQGQGSQEKLFF.

The chain is built from TRBV12-3 or TRBV12-4 and TRBJ1-1; TRBD1 might be the D (5 bases). The germline V and J ends were trimmed by 6 bases and 11 bases, with 19 bases remaining between them. CDR3 length: 13 residues. CDR3 loop: CASSTRDLLGAFF. The CDR3 DNA is TGTGCCAGCAGCACCCGGGACTTACTGGGGGCTTTCTTT.

This clone was detected only a few times. The V gene is TRBV5-1, the J gene TRBJ2-1; 10 positions match TRBD2. CDR1 SGHRS and CDR2 YFSETQ come from the germline V gene. With 0 bases clipped from V and 5 bases from J, the junction kept 8 bases outside the gene matches. The CDR3 is made up of 17 amino acids. The CDR3 DNA reads TGCGCCAGCAGCTTGGCAAAAGCGGGAGGGCTGGACAATGAGCAGTTCTTC. Its translation: CASSLAKAGGLDNEQFF.

V is TRBV6-5 and J is TRBJ1-2; TRBD1 might be the D (6 bases). The CDR3 has 15 residues. Trimming took 6 bases from V and 1 from J, leaving 15 bases between them. The V gene's germline CDR1 is MNHEY and CDR2 SVGAGI. The CDR3 nucleotides read TGTGCCAGCAGGGGGAACAGGGTCGGTAACTATGGCTACACCTTC. Its protein is CASRGNRVGNYGYTF.

The J gene is TRBJ1-4, the V gene TRBV5-1; maybe TRBD1 (5 bases). Germline lookup yields CDR1 SGHRS and CDR2 YFSETQ. V was pared by 0 bases and J by 4 bases, with 10 bases between. This CDR3 has 15 amino acids. CDR3 nucleotides: TGCGCCAGCAGCTTGGCCGGGACTGTTAATGAAAAACTGTTTTTT. Translating it yields CASSLAGTVNEKLFF.

The gene calls are TRBV5-1 and TRBJ2-1; 8 bases line up with TRBD2. CDR3 length equals 15 residues. The junction had 8 bases not matched to a gene; V was cut back by 0 bases and J by 9 bases. CDR1 and CDR2 (germline): SGHRS, YFSETQ. In DNA form, the CDR3 reads TGCGCCAGCAGCTTGGACGGGAGGGGCCTTGGTGAGCAGTTCTTC. As protein: CASSLDGRGLGEQFF. Together with reference TRBV5-1 and TRBJ2-1, the CDR3 gives the full variable domain: KAGVTQTPRYLIKTRGQQVTLSCSPISGHRSVSWYQQTPGQGLQFLFEYFSETQRNKGNFPGRFSGRQFSNSRSEMNVSTLELGDSALYLCASSLDGRGLGEQFFGPGTRLTVL.

CDR3 DNA: TGTGCCAGCAGCTTGAAGGGGCCAGGGGCCAACGTCCTGACTTTC. It encodes CASSLKGPGANVLTF. The chain links TRBV5-4 to TRBJ2-6; D is perhaps TRBD1 (5 bases). Germline V gene lookup returns CDR1 SGHNT and CDR2 YYREEE (reference sequence). The CDR3 extends over 15 amino acids. The V gene lost 1 base and the J gene lost 4 bases, with 9 bases spanning the gap. Using reference TRBV5-4 and TRBJ2-6 for the parts outside the CDR3, the full variable domain is ETGVTQSPTHLIKTRGQQVTLRCSSQSGHNTVSWYQQALGQGPQFIFQYYREEENGRGNFPPRFSGLQFPNYSSELNVNALELDDSALYLCASSLKGPGANVLTFGAGSRLTVL.

The count of this clone is one. The chain uses TRBV7-9 and TRBJ1-2; 8 positions match TRBD1. Trimming cost V 4 bases and J 5 bases; bases outside gene matches: 6. Per germline, CDR1 SEHNR and CDR2 FQNEAQ (reference sequence). This CDR3 is built from 14 residues. The CDR3 region has the DNA TGTGCCAGCAGCTCTATGACAGGGGAGTATGGCTACACCTTC. Protein sequence: CASSSMTGEYGYTF.

The chain combines TRBV10-3 with TRBJ1-3; a weak D match, TRBD1 (5 bases). V was clipped by 10 bases and J by 0 bases, with 10 bases between them. There are 13 residues in the CDR3. Germline V gene sequence: CDR1 ENHRY, CDR2 SYGVKD. The CDR3 sequence: CASGTGSGNTIYF. CDR3 bases: TGTGCCAGCGGGACGGGCTCTGGAAACACCATATATTTT.

The chain is built from TRBV27 and TRBJ2-1; 8 bases agree with TRBD1. CDR1 and CDR2 (germline): MNHEY, SMNVEV (reference sequence). Germline trimming cut 6 bases from V and 3 bases from J; bases unmatched to any gene: 7. CDR3 length equals 15 residues. The CDR3 reads CASRTPGQGYNEQFF. CDR3 DNA: TGTGCCAGCAGAACCCCCGGACAGGGCTACAATGAGCAGTTCTTC.

There are many counts of this clone. This chain links TRBV2 with TRBJ2-1, with 7 positions matching TRBD2. The ends lost 6 bases at V and 7 bases at J; junction bases unmatched: 6. The CDR3 contains 13 residues. Per the germline V gene, CDR1 is SNHLY and CDR2 is FYNNEI. DNA of the CDR3: TGTGCCAGCAGGGGGAGGGCGGGGAATGAGCAGTTCTTC. It translates to CASRGRAGNEQFF.

J is TRBJ1-4 and V is TRBV5-1; 7 bases map to TRBD1. This CDR3 has 16 amino acids. Germline assignment: CDR1 SGHRS and CDR2 YFSETQ. Germline trimming cut 0 bases from V and 2 bases from J; bases unmatched to any gene: 4. CDR3 sequence: CASSLAPTGTNEKLFF. As DNA, the CDR3 is TGCGCCAGCAGCTTGGCACCGACAGGGACTAATGAAAAACTGTTTTTT.

On this clone itself: At one end the junction does not follow the germline gene, possibly because of a read error. V is TRBV7-8 and J is TRBJ2-1; TRBD2 agrees at 10 bases. The CDR3 extends over 14 amino acids. Germline loops: CDR1 SGHVS, CDR2 FQNEAQ. The CDR3 spells CASSVAGGSNEQFF. The CDR3 DNA follows: TGTGCCAGCAGCGTAGCGGGAGGAAGCAATGAGCAGTTCTTC.

Only one count was recorded for this clone. The chain combines TRBV7-2 with TRBJ2-1; 7 nucleotides line up with TRBD2. The J segment lost 4 bases and the V segment lost 3 bases, leaving 6 bases of the junction unmatched. The germline gives CDR1 SGHTA, CDR2 FQGNSA. The CDR3 runs 15 residues. The CDR3 is CASSFTSAPYNEQFF. In DNA form, the CDR3 reads TGTGCCAGCAGCTTTACTAGCGCACCTTACAATGAGCAGTTCTTC.

This chain uses TRBV7-3 with TRBJ1-1; D unresolved. Germline loops: CDR1 SGHTA, CDR2 FQGTGA. V was trimmed by 2 bases and J by 4 bases, leaving 8 bases between them. CDR3 size: 13 residues. The CDR3 sequence: CASSLSSGTEAFF. CDR3 sequence (DNA): TGTGCCAGCAGCTTATCTTCAGGCACTGAAGCTTTCTTT.

The CDR3 coding sequence is TGTGCCAGCAGCGTAGACGGGAGAACTAATGAAAAACTGTTTTTT. It translates to CASSVDGRTNEKLFF. This sequence joins TRBV9 and TRBJ1-4; D is unresolved. The germline V gene has CDR1 SGDLS and CDR2 YYNGEE. V lost 0 bases and J 1 base, leaving 7 bases between the germline ends. This CDR3 has 15 amino acids.

The J gene is TRBJ1-2, the V gene TRBV12-3 or TRBV12-4; D unclear. Trimming left V 3 bases short and J 8 bases short, with 4 bases between. The CDR3 totals 10 residues. The CDR3 region has the DNA TGTGCCAGCAGTTTTAAAGGCTACACCTTC. Translated, it gives CASSFKGYTF.

Only a few counts were recorded for this clone. The chain joins TRBV6-5 to TRBJ2-2; 7 nucleotides align to TRBD2. Per germline, CDR1 MNHEY and CDR2 SVGAGI. J gave up 2 bases and V 1 base, and 4 bases lay outside the gene matches. The CDR3 length is 16 residues. The CDR3 DNA sequence: TGTGCCAGCAGTTACTTCGAGCGGGGTAACACCGGGGAGCTGTTTTTT. Residues: CASSYFERGNTGELFF.

V gene TRBV18 combines with J gene TRBJ1-2, with D uncertain. Trimming removed 5 bases from V and 0 bases from J, with 10 bases in between. Per germline, CDR1 KGHSH and CDR2 LQKENI. The CDR3 consists of 14 residues. CDR3 amino acids: CASSGGQANYGYTF. The CDR3 region has the DNA TGTGCCAGCTCAGGAGGGCAAGCTAACTATGGCTACACCTTC.

This clone has just one count. The rearrangement links TRBV3-1 (or the pseudogene TRBV3-2) to TRBJ2-1; D is possibly TRBD2 (6 bases). Germline V gives CDR1 LGHDT, CDR2 YNNKEL (reference sequence). V dropped 1 base and J dropped 4 bases, with 11 bases sitting between them. The CDR3 length is 15 residues. The CDR3 reads CASSQVGGTYNEQFF. CDR3 bases: TGTGCCAGCAGCCAAGTCGGCGGGACTTACAATGAGCAGTTCTTC.

The chain uses TRBV21-1 and TRBJ2-3; TRBD2, as called in the table, went unchecked against the DNA. TRBV21-1 corresponds to a pseudogene. There are 17 residues in the CDR3. The CDR3 DNA reads TGTGCCAGCAGCAAACGTCGGCTAGCGGGAGGGACAGATACGCAGTATTTT. It encodes CASSKRRLAGGTDTQYF.

V and J are TRBV5-1 and TRBJ2-7; D is unclear. CDR1 and CDR2 from the germline V gene are SGHRS and YFSETQ. V shed 1 base and J shed 2 bases, with 13 bases lying between them. The CDR3 is 15 amino acids. CDR3 loop: CASSLFPSSAYEQYF. CDR3 in DNA: TGCGCCAGCAGCTTGTTTCCGTCGTCGGCCTACGAGCAGTACTTC.

The chain has TRBV5-1 and TRBJ2-5, with TRBD2 as a possible D gene (6 bases). V lost 0 bases and J lost 1, with 10 bases in between. This CDR3 comprises 15 residues. The germline V gene encodes CDR1 SGHRS and CDR2 YFSETQ. CDR3 residues: CASSLAAGPQETQYF. DNA for the CDR3: TGCGCCAGCAGCTTGGCCGCGGGACCCCAAGAGACCCAGTACTTC.

The CDR3 DNA follows: TGTGCCAGCAGCCGGGGACAGCTAGCCAAAAACATTCAGTACTTC. It is translated as CASSRGQLAKNIQYF. This chain links TRBV21-1 with TRBJ2-4; the table's D call TRBD1 went unverified against the DNA. TRBV21-1 is annotated as a pseudogene. The CDR3 has 15 residues.

V usage is TRBV5-4 and J usage is TRBJ2-6; 12 bases align to TRBD2. The length of the CDR3 is 19 residues. Trimming cost V 4 bases and J 8 bases; bases outside gene matches: 16. The V gene's germline CDR1 is SGHNT and CDR2 YYREEE (reference sequence). The CDR3 loop reads CASSPQTGTSGRATNVLTF. In DNA form, the CDR3 reads TGTGCCAGCAGCCCCCAGACCGGGACTAGCGGGCGCGCTACCAACGTCCTGACTTTC.

This clone was picked up one time. This chain links TRBV7-9 with TRBJ2-7; D may be TRBD1 (5 bases). V was pared by 5 bases and J by 6 bases, with 11 bases between. Germline CDR1 is SEHNR and CDR2 is FQNEAQ (reference sequence). The CDR3 length is 12 residues. The CDR3 nucleotides read TGTGCCAGCAGCCCCCTTGACAGCGAGCAGTACTTC. As protein: CASSPLDSEQYF.

V is TRBV21-1 and J is TRBJ2-7; the D segment call TRBD2 is taken from the table without a DNA check. TRBV21-1 counts as a pseudogene. There are 16 residues in the CDR3. The CDR3 is CASNPKRDIRSYEQYV. The CDR3, as DNA: TGTGCCAGCAATCCGAAGCGGGACATTCGCTCCTACGAGCAGTACGTC.

The chain couples TRBV25-1 to TRBJ2-3; TRBD2 might be the D (6 bases). The length of the CDR3 is 16 residues. The germline V and J ends were trimmed by 3 bases and 1 base, with 14 bases remaining between them. Germline CDR1 and CDR2: MGHDK and SYGVNS. The CDR3 protein is CASSDGKAGRTDTQYF. In DNA, the CDR3 is TGTGCCAGCAGTGACGGGAAAGCGGGCCGCACAGATACGCAGTATTTT.

This clone was counted between two and nine times. The chain couples TRBV7-3 to TRBJ2-2, with TRBD1 matching 7 bases. The junction had 7 bases not matched to a gene; V was cut back by 5 bases and J by 1 base. The CDR3 has 16 amino acids. Looked up from germline, CDR1 is SGHTA and CDR2 is FQGTGA. The CDR3 protein is CASSPEGARNTGELFF. For the CDR3, the DNA is TGTGCCAGCAGCCCTGAGGGGGCAAGGAACACCGGGGAGCTGTTTTTT.